These T cell receptor beta chains were read from a single sample in a study of Tregs in tolerant kidney transplant recipients. Libraries were prepared by immunoSEQ multiplex PCR; TCRdb keeps only in-frame clonotypes and omits some of them. This table has roughly 250,000 clones, about four fifths appearing once. The material sequenced was CD4+ T cells from blood. These receptor sequences come from a human donor in good health. The CDR3 runs from the conserved cysteine through the conserved F or W. For some rows the clone size is stated as once, few or many, or as a class when expanded; others skip it.

cdr3_length j_call clone_size v_call cdr3_aa
18 TRBJ1-2 NA TRBV4-1 CASSQYNGTGTTNYGYTF
14 TRBJ1-2 NA TRBV11-3 CASSLQGATYGYTF
14 TRBJ2-7 few TRBV9 CASSPTRGAYEQYF
13 TRBJ2-2 once TRBV27 CASSSGRTGELFF
12 TRBJ2-2 NA TRBV19 CASSIGYGELFF
17 TRBJ2-5 NA TRBV2 CASSEGSSGRARETQYF
13 TRBJ1-1 NA TRBV10-3 CAIHGGSDTEAFF
15 TRBJ2-1 NA TRBV5-1 CASSLADLAYNEQFF
16 TRBJ2-1 NA TRBV19 CASSRPDGSSYNEQFF
15 TRBJ1-2 NA TRBV18 CASSPGQGGGYGYTF
13 TRBJ1-1 once TRBV7-7 CASSPAGNTEAFF
15 TRBJ1-3 NA TRBV6-1 CASSRGQSSGNTIYF
17 TRBJ1-5 NA TRBV7-7 CASSSHAVNRFGQPQHF
16 NA once TRBV5-1 CASSLGMGAGQETQYF
16 TRBJ1-1 NA TRBV5-4 CASSQGAKTRNTEAFF
15 TRBJ1-6 NA TRBV5-4 CASRNRERDNSPLHF
14 TRBJ2-1 NA TRBV30 CAWSEGSPWNEQFF
16 TRBJ2-2 NA TRBV23-1 CASSPNRGSNTGELFF
14 TRBJ1-1 NA TRBV6-6 CASSYSELNTEAFF
13 TRBJ2-7 NA TRBV2 CASSGTLPNEQYF
15 TRBJ2-7 NA TRBV15 CATSRDWGGTYEQYF
17 TRBJ1-1 NA TRBV7-2 CASSLGQGVALNTEAFF
17 TRBJ1-6 NA TRBV2 CASSEAGGARLLTPLHF